The 27 T cell receptor beta chains in this list originate from one sample, sequenced in a study of blood T cell repertoires in COVID-19. The repertoire was sequenced with immunoSEQ multiplex PCR; TCRdb's copy has only in-frame clones and lacks some. The sample consists of about 150,000 clones, over 80% of them appearing once. The sequenced material came from peripheral blood. The source is a woman aged 40 to 50 with active or convalescent COVID-19.

The J gene is TRBJ2-1, the V gene TRBV11-2; weak D call: TRBD1 (5 bases). The CDR3 extends over 12 amino acids. Germline V gives CDR1 SGHAT, CDR2 FQNNGV. Trimming cost V 0 bases and J 12 bases, with 9 bases left between them. CDR3 loop: CASSLEGVVQFF. CDR3 coding DNA: TGTGCCAGCAGCTTAGAAGGGGTTGTGCAGTTCTTC. The complete variable domain, with remaining parts taken from reference TRBV11-2 and TRBJ2-1, reads EAGVAQSPRYKIIEKRQSVAFWCNPISGHATLYWYQQILGQGPKLLIQFQNNGVVDDSQLPKDRFSAERLKGVDSTLKIQPAKLEDSAVYLCASSLEGVVQFFGPGTRLTVL.

The chain combines TRBV6-6 with TRBJ2-3; 7 bases map to TRBD2. V was pared by 5 bases and J by 1 base, with 12 bases of the junction left unmatched. CDR1 and CDR2 (germline): MNHNY, SVGAGI (reference sequence). This CDR3 region has 17 residues. The CDR3 nucleotides are TGTGCCAGCAGTCAGGGTGGGAAGGGACTACGCACAGATACGCAGTATTTT. It specifies CASSQGGKGLRTDTQYF.

Only one count was recorded for this clone. The chain couples TRBV7-9 to TRBJ2-3; D is possibly TRBD2 (5 bases). The CDR3 contains 15 residues. Germline V CDR1 and CDR2: SEHNR, FQNEAQ (reference sequence). V shed 7 bases and J shed 0 bases, with 14 bases lying between them. The DNA of the CDR3 is TGTGCCAGCACCCCACCGGGGATTAGCACAGATACGCAGTATTTT. Translated: CASTPPGISTDTQYF.

The chain recombines TRBV7-9 with TRBJ1-4; a weak D match, TRBD1 (5 bases). The ends were cut back, 5 bases at V and 0 bases at J, with 7 bases in the middle. The CDR3 spans 14 residues. From germline, CDR1 is SEHNR and CDR2 FQNEAQ (reference sequence). In DNA, the CDR3 is TGTGCCAGCAGCCCCAGGGCAACTAATGAAAAACTGTTTTTT. This translates into CASSPRATNEKLFF.

The chain uses TRBV7-9 and TRBJ1-5; maybe TRBD1 (6 bases). Germline values: CDR1 SEHNR, CDR2 FQNEAQ (reference sequence). The ends were cut back, 5 bases at V and 6 bases at J, with 14 bases in the middle. The CDR3 consists of 14 residues. This chain's CDR3 is CASSLTGPGQPQHF. CDR3 bases: TGTGCCAGCAGCCTCACAGGGCCAGGTCAGCCCCAGCATTTT.

The chain carries TRBV3-1 (or the pseudogene TRBV3-2) and TRBJ2-5, with 8 bases identical to TRBD2. CDR3 size: 16 residues. Germline values: CDR1 LGHDT, CDR2 YNNKEL (reference sequence). With 4 bases clipped from V and 1 base from J, the junction kept 8 bases outside the gene matches. CDR3 region: CASSPIGRASQETQYF. Written as DNA, the CDR3 is TGTGCCAGCAGCCCTATCGGGAGGGCCTCCCAAGAGACCCAGTACTTC.

The V and J genes are TRBV11-2 and TRBJ2-1; TRBD2 aligns across 8 bases. Germline-derived CDR1 and CDR2 are SGHAT and FQNNGV. The CDR3 extends over 15 amino acids. The J segment lost 8 bases and the V segment lost 7 bases, leaving 13 bases of the junction unmatched. The CDR3 coding sequence is TGTGCCAGCACGGCCAGGAGCGGGAGATTCGATGAGCAGTTCTTC. It specifies CASTARSGRFDEQFF.

This clone was counted between two and nine times. The chain carries TRBV13 and TRBJ1-2; possibly TRBD1 for D (6 bases). Looked up from germline, CDR1 is PRHDT and CDR2 is FYEKMQ (reference sequence). CDR3 size: 15 residues. Trimming removed 5 bases at V and 4 bases at J, with 17 bases between. CDR3 bases: TGTGCCAGCAGCAGGGTATGGGGGCAGGTCTATGGCTACACCTTC. The encoded protein is CASSRVWGQVYGYTF.

The CDR3 region has the DNA TGTGCCACCGCGAATCGGGGGTTCGGTAATGAGCAGTTCTTC. Translation: CATANRGFGNEQFF. V and J are TRBV19 and TRBJ2-1; TRBD2 is a possible D gene (6 bases). The CDR3 spans 14 residues. Germline V CDR1 and CDR2: LNHDA, SQIVND (reference sequence). Trimming took 10 bases from V and 7 from J, leaving 20 bases between them.

This rearrangement joins TRBV25-1 to TRBJ1-1; possibly TRBD1 for D (6 bases). V shed 4 bases and J shed 0 bases, with 12 bases lying between them. The V gene's germline CDR1 is MGHDK and CDR2 SYGVNS. The CDR3 runs to 15 residues. In DNA, the CDR3 is TGTGCCAGCAGTGGGACAGCATTCCTGAACACTGAAGCTTTCTTT. This gives the protein CASSGTAFLNTEAFF.

Only a few counts were recorded for this clone. This chain joins TRBV28 and TRBJ1-6; a possible D gene is TRBD1 (6 bases). The length of the CDR3 is 16 residues. Between the trimmed V and J ends, which lost 8 bases and 9 bases, there was a span of 23 bases. Germline CDR1 and CDR2: MDHEN and SYDVKM. CDR3 DNA sequence: TGTGCCAGCGCCGTAACCGGGACACCGAGTGGTTCACCCCTCCACTTT. It translates to CASAVTGTPSGSPLHF.

V is TRBV11-2 and J is TRBJ2-2; 7 nucleotides align to TRBD2. Germline-derived CDR1 and CDR2 are SGHAT and FQNNGV. V dropped 5 bases and J dropped 6; count of bases not matched to a gene: 15. The CDR3 covers 17 residues. The DNA of the CDR3 is TGTGCCAGCAGCCCGCGGCTGGGGGGGGTTATCCCCGGGGAGCTGTTTTTT. This sequence encodes CASSPRLGGVIPGELFF.

The rearrangement uses TRBV10-3 and TRBJ1-5; D is uncertain. Trimming stripped 0 bases from V and 7 bases from J, with 10 bases between. The CDR3 is 14 amino acids. Germline loops: CDR1 ENHRY, CDR2 SYGVKD. The CDR3 DNA reads TGTGCCATCAGTGAGTCGCATGGCGGGCAGCCCCAGCATTTT. As protein: CAISESHGGQPQHF.

This clone was seen a handful of times. The chain employs TRBV1 and TRBJ1-2; the table gives TRBD1 as D, unverified against the DNA. TRBV1 is labeled a pseudogene. CDR3 length: 17 amino acids. CDR3 sequence: CTSSPLWTGPPNYGYTF. The CDR3 DNA is TGCACCAGCAGCCCCCTATGGACAGGACCCCCTAACTATGGCTACACCTTC.

This clone was seen a single time. The V and J genes are TRBV18 and TRBJ1-5; 9 bases are shared with TRBD1. The CDR3 covers 15 residues. Looked up from germline, CDR1 is KGHSH and CDR2 is LQKENI. The J segment lost 1 base and the V segment lost 3 bases, leaving 1 base of the junction unmatched. The CDR3 coding sequence is TGTGCCAGCTCACCGACAGGGGGGAGCAATCAGCCCCAGCATTTT. Translating gives CASSPTGGSNQPQHF.

The V gene is TRBV10-2, the J gene TRBJ2-1; the D gene is possibly TRBD2 (6 bases). CDR3 length equals 13 residues. V was shortened by 6 bases and J by 5 bases, with 11 bases between the two germline ends. Germline values: CDR1 WSHSY, CDR2 SAAADI. The CDR3 reads CASRSGLDNEQFF. The CDR3 DNA follows: TGCGCCAGCAGATCGGGACTGGACAATGAGCAGTTCTTC.

The chain links TRBV4-3 to TRBJ1-3; D unresolved. Trimming left V 0 bases short and J 4 bases short, with 10 bases between. The CDR3 has 15 residues. The germline V gene has CDR1 LGHNA and CDR2 YSLEER. CDR3 DNA: TGCGCCAGCAGCCAAGATCCCCAATCCGGAAACACCATATATTTT. Translation: CASSQDPQSGNTIYF.

A single count supports this clone. The chain employs TRBV15 and TRBJ2-3; no clear D. Germline V gene data show CDR1 as LNHNV and CDR2 as YYDKDF (reference sequence). The CDR3 extends over 16 amino acids. Trimming shortened V by 0 bases and J by 6 bases, and 16 bases separated the two germline ends. The DNA for the CDR3 is TGTGCCACCAGCAGAGATACAGTTTCCGTCAAGGATACGCAGTATTTT. Protein sequence: CATSRDTVSVKDTQYF.

CDR3: CASSLQGAGQPQHF. CDR3 sequence (DNA): TGTGCCAGCAGCTTACAGGGGGCGGGTCAGCCCCAGCATTTT. The chain joins TRBV7-9 to TRBJ1-5; the match to TRBD1 covers 8 bases. CDR1 SEHNR and CDR2 FQNEAQ come from the germline V gene (reference sequence). CDR3 length: 14 residues. Trimming took 2 bases from V and 6 from J; bases not matched to a gene: 3.

V gene TRBV27 combines with J gene TRBJ2-1, with TRBD2 identical over 9 bases. Germline CDR1 reads MNHEY; CDR2 reads SMNVEV (reference sequence). The CDR3 loop spans 16 amino acids. The V gene end was trimmed by 6 bases and the J gene end by 4 bases; junction bases not matched to a gene: 10. The CDR3: CASSSILAGFYNEQFF. CDR3 DNA sequence: TGTGCCAGCAGCTCCATTCTAGCGGGATTTTACAATGAGCAGTTCTTC.

The J gene is TRBJ1-6, the V gene TRBV18; D not certain. This CDR3 spans 13 amino acids. Looked up from germline, CDR1 is KGHSH and CDR2 is LQKENI. The ends were cut back, 4 bases at V and 14 bases at J, with 15 bases in the middle. CDR3 region: CASSRAAFETLHF. CDR3 sequence (DNA): TGTGCCAGCTCACGGGCAGCCTTCGAGACCCTCCACTTT.

DNA for the CDR3: TGTGCCAGCAGCCAAGACAGGTACGAGCAGTACTTC. Amino acids: CASSQDRYEQYF. The chain combines TRBV3-1 (or the pseudogene TRBV3-2) with TRBJ2-7; no reliable D call. Trimming cost V 0 bases and J 4 bases, with 4 bases left between them. The CDR3 totals 12 residues. Germline CDR1 is LGHDT and CDR2 is YNNKEL (reference sequence).

This chain uses TRBV27 with TRBJ2-1, with 9 bases matching TRBD1. The germline V gene has CDR1 MNHEY and CDR2 SMNVEV (reference sequence). Losses at the gene ends were 3 bases for V and 4 bases for J; bases not matched to a gene: 7. This CDR3 comprises 16 residues. CDR3 in DNA: TGTGCCAGCAGTTTGTTTTGGGACAGGGATTACAATGAGCAGTTCTTC. Translation: CASSLFWDRDYNEQFF.

The CDR3 bases are TGTGCCAGCAGCTTAGCGGGACAGGGGGGCTATGGCTACACCTTC. Translation gives CASSLAGQGGYGYTF. The V gene is TRBV11-3, the J gene TRBJ1-2; 11 bases fit TRBD1. This CDR3 spans 15 amino acids. V lost 1 base, J lost 4 bases, and 2 bases stayed unmatched. CDR1 and CDR2 (germline): SGHNT, YENEEA.

V and J are TRBV30 and TRBJ1-1, with no clear D. CDR1 is GTSNPN and CDR2 is SVGIG in the germline V gene (reference sequence). The CDR3 contains 12 residues. Trimming took 4 bases from V and 1 from J, leaving 7 bases between them. The CDR3, as DNA: TGTGCCTGGACCCCCAGGAACACTGAAGCTTTCTTT. It encodes CAWTPRNTEAFF.

The chain has TRBV5-1 and TRBJ2-5, with D possibly being TRBD2 (6 bases). The CDR3 is 13 amino acids. With 5 bases removed from V and 2 bases from J, the gap between germline ends came to 10 bases. Germline V gene data show CDR1 as SGHRS and CDR2 as YFSETQ. In DNA, the CDR3 is TGCGCCAGCAGTCGCGGGATTCAAGAGACCCAGTACTTC. Protein product: CASSRGIQETQYF. The full variable domain, completed using reference TRBV5-1 and TRBJ2-5, is KAGVTQTPRYLIKTRGQQVTLSCSPISGHRSVSWYQQTPGQGLQFLFEYFSETQRNKGNFPGRFSGRQFSNSRSEMNVSTLELGDSALYLCASSRGIQETQYFGPGTRLLVL.

Note on this clone: In the same sample, other DNA sequences code for this CDR3. The V call is TRBV7-9, the J call TRBJ1-5; no definite D call. This CDR3 region has 14 residues. Germline V gene data show CDR1 as SEHNR and CDR2 as FQNEAQ (reference sequence). V lost 1 base and J 3 bases, leaving 7 bases between the germline ends. CDR3 nucleotide sequence: TGTGCCAGCAGCTTAGGCGGAAACAATCAGCCCCAGCATTTT. It codes for CASSLGGNNQPQHF.